These 9 T cell receptor beta chains came from one sample sequenced in a study of T-cell memory formation after mild COVID-19. TCRdb reprocessed the 5' RACE reads with MiXCR, giving one entry per CDR3 protein. The sample lists more than 350,000 distinct CDR3 sequences, about 16% seen once, with about 22% in the top ten. The sample was PBMCs or a T cell subset sorted from them (not recorded which). The source of these receptors is a man aged 18 to 30 who had mild COVID-19 (a few samples of this study predate the infection). Cell type and time point are not known.

V is TRBV10-3 and J is TRBJ2-7; D gene uncertain. This CDR3 has 13 residues. Germline assignment: CDR1 ENHRY and CDR2 SYGVKD. V was cut by 3 bases and J by 0 bases, with 6 bases left in between. CDR3 protein: CAISDRSSYEQYV. CDR3 bases: TGTGCCATCAGTGACCGTAGCTCCTACGAGCAGTACGTC.

Worth noting for this clonotype: The junction shows a germline mismatch at one end, possibly a read error. The chain links TRBV6-5 to TRBJ1-2; maybe TRBD1 (5 bases). The germline gives CDR1 MNHEY, CDR2 SVGAGI. The CDR3 is 14 amino acids. The CDR3 DNA reads as TGTGCCAGCCGTTATCAGGGCTCGCTCTATGGCTACACCTTC. Translating gives CASRYQGSLYGYTF.

Concerning this clonotype: This could be a read error, since a much larger clone is one nucleotide away. The rearrangement uses TRBV7-3 and TRBJ1-6; D gene unclear. Germline CDR1 is SGHTA and CDR2 is FQGTGA. The CDR3 consists of 13 residues. The CDR3 nucleotides read TGTGCCAGCAGGCGCAGTGGGAATTCACCCCCCCACTTT. Translation: CASRRSGNSPPHF.

The chain recombines TRBV20-1 with TRBJ2-1; 8 positions agree with TRBD2. The V gene's germline CDR1 is DFQATT and CDR2 SNEGSKA (reference sequence). The CDR3 loop spans 18 amino acids. The V and J ends lost 4 bases and 0 bases, in that order; junction bases with no gene match: 14. The CDR3 loop reads CSATGRASGPGSYNEQFF. CDR3 DNA: TGCAGTGCTACCGGGAGGGCTAGCGGGCCCGGCTCCTACAATGAGCAGTTCTTC.

This clonotype has more than one count but fewer than ten. The chain has TRBV20-1 and TRBJ2-5, with D perhaps matching TRBD1 (7 bases). Germline assignment: CDR1 DFQATT and CDR2 SNEGSKA (reference sequence). Trimming removed 1 base from V and 5 bases from J, with 14 bases in between. This CDR3 spans 14 amino acids. The CDR3 DNA reads as TGCAGTGCTAGAGTGGAGGGGGCTAAGGAGACCCAGTACTTC. Its protein product is CSARVEGAKETQYF.

The V call is TRBV19, the J call TRBJ1-5; possible D gene TRBD1, 6 bases. The CDR3 is 15 residues long. V shed 4 bases and J shed 3 bases, with 13 bases lying between them. Germline V gene data show CDR1 as LNHDA and CDR2 as SQIVND (reference sequence). The CDR3: CASSTDRRFNQPQHF. As DNA, the CDR3 is TGTGCCAGTAGTACCGACAGGAGATTCAATCAGCCCCAGCATTTT.

This clonotype was found a few times. The chain couples TRBV6-6 to TRBJ1-1, with a weak D call TRBD1 (6 bases). CDR3 length equals 13 residues. Germline V CDR1 and CDR2: MNHNY, SVGAGI (reference sequence). Trimming stripped 2 bases from V and 9 bases from J, with 13 bases between. CDR3 sequence: CASSYAQGEKAFF. In DNA, the CDR3 is TGTGCCAGCAGTTACGCACAGGGTGAAAAAGCTTTCTTT.

V gene TRBV12-3 or TRBV12-4 combines with J gene TRBJ2-2; TRBD2 aligns across 7 bases. CDR3 length: 16 amino acids. The V gene end was trimmed by 2 bases and the J gene end by 6 bases; junction bases not matched to a gene: 9. The CDR3 bases are TGTGCCAGCAGTTTACCGACTAGTGGGAGGGCCGGGGAGCTGTTTTTT. This sequence encodes CASSLPTSGRAGELFF.

The rearrangement joins TRBV12-3 or TRBV12-4 to TRBJ1-5; D is uncertain. V was cut by 5 bases and J by 5 bases, with 10 bases left in between. This CDR3 has 13 residues. CDR3 sequence: CASSLSPDQPQHF. The CDR3 nucleotides are TGTGCCAGCAGTCTCTCTCCAGATCAGCCCCAGCATTTT.